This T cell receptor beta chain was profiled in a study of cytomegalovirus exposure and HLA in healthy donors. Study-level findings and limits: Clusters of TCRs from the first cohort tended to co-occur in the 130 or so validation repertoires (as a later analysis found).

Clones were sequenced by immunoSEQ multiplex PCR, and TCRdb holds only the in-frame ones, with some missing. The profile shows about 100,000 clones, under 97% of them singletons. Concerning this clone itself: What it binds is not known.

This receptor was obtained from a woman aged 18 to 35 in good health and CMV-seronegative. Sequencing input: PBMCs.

The CDR3 region has the DNA TGTGCCAGCAGTTCCCCGCAGGGCCCCCACGAGCAGTACTTC. It encodes CASSSPQGPHEQYF. The genes are TRBV6-5 and TRBJ2-7; tentatively, D is TRBD1 (5 bases). V lost 4 bases and J 5 bases, leaving 15 bases between the germline ends. CDR3 length: 14 amino acids. Germline loops: CDR1 MNHEY, CDR2 SVGAGI.